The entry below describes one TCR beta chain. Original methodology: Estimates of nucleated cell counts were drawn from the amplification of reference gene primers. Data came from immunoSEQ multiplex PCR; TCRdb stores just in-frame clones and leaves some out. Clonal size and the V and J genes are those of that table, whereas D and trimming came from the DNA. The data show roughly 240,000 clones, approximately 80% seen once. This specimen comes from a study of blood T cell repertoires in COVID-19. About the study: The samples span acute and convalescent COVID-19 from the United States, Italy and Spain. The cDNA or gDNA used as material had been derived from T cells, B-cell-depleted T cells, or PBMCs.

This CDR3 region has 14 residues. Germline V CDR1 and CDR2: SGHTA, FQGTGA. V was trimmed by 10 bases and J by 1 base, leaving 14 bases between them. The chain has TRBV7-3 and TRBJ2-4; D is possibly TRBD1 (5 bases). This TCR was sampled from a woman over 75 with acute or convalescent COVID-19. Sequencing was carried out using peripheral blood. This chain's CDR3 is CATPGGAAKNIQYF. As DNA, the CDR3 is TGTGCCACCCCTGGTGGGGCGGCCAAAAACATTCAGTACTTC.